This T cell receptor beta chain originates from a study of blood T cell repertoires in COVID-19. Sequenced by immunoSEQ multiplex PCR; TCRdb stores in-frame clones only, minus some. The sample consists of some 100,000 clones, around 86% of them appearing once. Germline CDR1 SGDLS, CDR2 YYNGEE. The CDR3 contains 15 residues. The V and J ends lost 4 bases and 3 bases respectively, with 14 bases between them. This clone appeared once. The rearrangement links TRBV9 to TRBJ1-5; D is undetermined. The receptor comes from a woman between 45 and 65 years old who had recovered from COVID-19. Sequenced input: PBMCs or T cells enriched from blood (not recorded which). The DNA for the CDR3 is TGTGCCAGCAGCCCAGAGGGCAGCCTCAATCAGCCCCAGCATTTT. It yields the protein CASSPEGSLNQPQHF.